There are a few counts of the clone carrying this T cell receptor beta chain. As yet, its antigen is unknown. Amplified TCR beta CDR3 regions derived from RNA transcripts. TCR CDR3 regions were first amplified by RT-PCR with HTBI primers. From the multiplex PCR reads, TCRdb called clonotypes with MiXCR, one entry per CDR3 protein. The table records 560,000 or so distinct CDR3 sequences, about 20% of them present only once. The data are from a study of T cells in Graves' hyperthyroidism and ophthalmopathy. At the level of the study: Peripheral blood was secured at the point of initial diagnosis, before any treatment. Study-wide results and caveats: Model-based prediction identified ophthalmopathy a median approximately 6 months prior to its onset.

For ophthalmopathy patients, the Clinical Activity Score was at least 3 and the NOSPECS grade at least 4; duration was under 3 months. The sequence was obtained from a man between 35 and 55 years old with Graves' ophthalmopathy. Source material: blood.

CDR3 coding DNA: TGTGCCAGTAGTCTTACGGGCCCAGGGAAGCAGTTCTTC. Amino acid sequence: CASSLTGPGKQFF. J is TRBJ2-1 and V is TRBV19; possibly TRBD1 for D (5 bases). V was clipped by 5 bases and J by 11 bases, with 16 bases between them. The CDR3 loop spans 13 amino acids. Germline loops: CDR1 LNHDA, CDR2 SQIVND (reference sequence). The full variable domain, in which reference TRBV19 and TRBJ2-1 provide the parts outside the CDR3, is DGGITQSPKYLFRKEGQNVTLSCEQNLNHDAMYWYRQDPGQGLRLIYYSQIVNDFQKGDIAEGYSVSREKKESFPLTVTSAQKNPTAFYLCASSLTGPGKQFFGPGTRLTVL.